This TCR beta chain was identified in a study of T cells in Graves' hyperthyroidism and ophthalmopathy. Study findings and constraints: Blood shared most expanded thyroid clonotypes above 0.001.

TCR beta CDR3 sequences were amplified from RNA transcripts. An initial round of RT-PCR targeting the TCR CDR3 relied on the HTBI primer set. TCRdb re-analysed the multiplex PCR reads in MiXCR, keeping a single row per CDR3 protein. This table has some 500,000 distinct CDR3 sequences, around 22% appearing once. J gave up 7 bases and V 2 bases, and 4 bases lay outside the gene matches. Germline values: CDR1 MNHEY, CDR2 SVGAGI. The CDR3 has 13 amino acids. This clonotype came up a few times. Its specificity is not known. Around 10 ml fresh peripheral blood yielded the PBMCs. The chain combines TRBV6-5 with TRBJ1-2; 7 positions match TRBD1. The sequence came from a woman in her thirties with Graves' ophthalmopathy. Sample: blood. The CDR3 DNA reads TGTGCCAGCAGTTACGAGGGGGCGGGTGGCTACACCTTC. Residues: CASSYEGAGGYTF.